This TCR beta chain was captured by sequencing in a study of T-cell reconstitution after alpha-beta-depleted transplantation in children. Findings of the study overall: Expanded graft clones, several hundred of them, were reportedly the source of alpha-beta T cells about two months after transplant. There were some patients whose high TCRbeta diversity at day 60 came from surviving recipient T cells and thymic progenitors. Fresh T-cell production supplied most of the T-cell counts and diversity seen one year after transplant.

Ten or more counts support this clonotype. The antigen is unknown. Trimming stripped 3 bases from V and 10 bases from J, with 7 bases between. CDR3 length: 11 residues. As it was prepared, the TCRbeta library received unique molecular identifiers. MiXCR, applied by TCRdb to the PCR reads, yields one record per CDR3 protein. The profile covers about 580,000 distinct CDR3 sequences, with roughly 24% appearing a single time and 13% to 15% taken by the ten largest. Sequencing was performed on PBMCs, mostly from graft donor cells, taken 360 days after TCRalphabeta/CD19-depleted stem cell transplant. This rearrangement joins TRBV12-3 or TRBV12-4 to TRBJ1-5; D uncertain. The receptor's source is a boy under two years old who had a stem cell transplant for acute myeloid leukemia, so the T cells may come from the graft donor. The CDR3 region is CASSFGEPQHF. The CDR3, as DNA: TGTGCCAGCAGTTTCGGCGAACCCCAGCATTTT.